The rows below give T cell receptor beta chains drawn from one sample of a study of vaccination and CD4 T cells after COVID-19. These receptors' targets are unknown. Each CDR3 protein is one row after TCRdb ran MiXCR on the PCR reads. The sample lists roughly 7,000 distinct CDR3 sequences; roughly three fifths were seen once. Sequenced: CD4+ T cells from blood, cultured in vitro. These receptors came from a human donor in good health. CDR3s leave out the opening cysteine and the closing phenylalanine or tryptophan. Each record gives: V gene, clone size, CDR3 protein. A row's size may be missing; if present it is once, few, many or a size class.

TRBV6-1	.	ASSARGQGNTGELF
TRBV9	.	ASSVGQGEGSGYT
TRBV6-1	.	ASSRLGTSGRTDTQY
TRBV20-1	.	SARDWDLAGGPSYEQY
TRBV20-1	.	SAISLAGSTDTQY
TRBV11-2	few	ASSPESVNYEQY
TRBV7-9	.	ASSSAGTGVQPQH
TRBV2	.	ASRGTGGRIGRT
TRBV6-2/TRBV6-3	.	ASSYTTLWGGSTEAF
TRBV6-2/TRBV6-3	few	ASSYISSGGNTDTQY
TRBV7-9	.	ASSLRGGAPDTQY
TRBV6-1	.	ASSRQGHNSPLH
TRBV10-3	.	AITAGGSSYEQY
TRBV5-4	few	ASSLVGAAGYGYT
TRBV6-1	.	ASGSNYGYT
TRBV6-5	.	ASSYPGQGAHGNTIY
TRBV27	once	ASRSGTSTWVAETQY
TRBV10-2	few	ASSEGGRDQPQH
TRBV7-2	.	ASSRTSGGNYGYT
TRBV6-1	few	ASRSSSGRSTGELF
TRBV19	.	ASTRGGGLGDEQF
TRBV6-4	.	ASSPRAEAGQPQH
TRBV4-1	.	ASSHRTSGGADTQY
TRBV19	.	ASSTQKNTEAF
TRBV7-9	.	ASSPPRGKEIETQY
TRBV6-1	.	AITGTRSSGANVLT
TRBV7-9	.	ASSLEEGWVAF
TRBV4-2	.	ASRPALDLYEQY
TRBV20-1	few	STITPSSYEQY
TRBV19	.	ASTGEKLF
TRBV12-5	.	ASGSPGEAF
TRBV24-1	.	ATSAGVGDTQY
TRBV24-1	.	ATSDHRVGAEQF
TRBV28	.	ASRRVGYT
TRBV6-1	.	ASSDRDRGVEQY
TRBV6-2/TRBV6-3	few	ASSRLLGQGDNQPQH
TRBV27	.	ASSNPWDRGRETQY
TRBV6-2/TRBV6-3	.	ASSTIHRAVNSPLH
TRBV5-8	.	ASSPPNRRSYGYT
TRBV5-1	.	ASSLVGSGTDTQY
TRBV6-1	.	ASRTTGHRADTQY
TRBV7-2	.	ASSLNPGGETQY
TRBV6-2/TRBV6-3	.	ASSTGLYEQY
TRBV24-1	.	ATSDPGGGKRGELF
TRBV29-1	few	SAAIGGSSYEQY